The 7 T cell receptor beta chains in this list originate from one sample, sequenced in a study of T-cell memory formation after mild COVID-19. TCRdb passed the 5' RACE reads through MiXCR, listing each CDR3 protein once. This table has 270,000 or so distinct CDR3 sequences, over 15% appearing once. Sequences were obtained from PBMCs or a T cell subset sorted from them (not recorded which). These receptors were taken from a man younger than 35 who had mild COVID-19 (a few samples of this study predate the infection). Cell type and time point are not known.

This rearrangement joins TRBV6-5 to TRBJ1-1, with a possible D match to TRBD1 (6 bases). This CDR3 contains 17 residues. The V end was cut by 0 bases, the J end by 4 bases, with 18 bases between. Germline V gives CDR1 MNHEY, CDR2 SVGAGI. The CDR3 DNA is TGTGCCAGCAGTTACTCGCTTGGGGGCTGGTGGAGCACTGAAGCTTTCTTT. Amino acids: CASSYSLGGWWSTEAFF.

This chain connects TRBV28 to TRBJ1-6; possible D gene TRBD1, 5 bases. Trimming pared 6 bases from V and 10 bases from J, leaving 22 bases between. Germline values: CDR1 MDHEN, CDR2 SYDVKM. The CDR3 is made up of 16 amino acids. The CDR3 protein is CASSGLYQGFGSPLHF. For the CDR3, the DNA is TGTGCCAGCAGCGGCCTCTATCAGGGTTTTGGATCACCCCTCCACTTT.

The genes are TRBV19 and TRBJ2-1; weak D call: TRBD1 (6 bases). V lost 6 bases to trimming and J lost 4 bases, with 19 bases between them. Looked up from germline, CDR1 is LNHDA and CDR2 is SQIVND (reference sequence). The CDR3 runs 16 residues. The CDR3 here is CASSTPSGQPYNEQFF. The CDR3 coding sequence is TGTGCCAGTAGCACCCCCTCCGGACAGCCTTACAATGAGCAGTTCTTC.

This chain links TRBV7-9 with TRBJ2-5; 8 nucleotides match TRBD1. Germline V gene data show CDR1 as SEHNR and CDR2 as FQNEAQ (reference sequence). This CDR3 is 16 amino acids long. After removal of 1 base from V and 1 base from J, the junction contained 5 bases not matched to a gene. In DNA, the CDR3 is TGTGCCAGCAGCTTAGGTGACAGGGGTTTCCAAGAGACCCAGTACTTC. Its translation: CASSLGDRGFQETQYF.

In nucleotides, the CDR3 is TGTGCCAGCATATCTTCTAGCGGGGGCTCGGAGCAGTTCTTC. As protein: CASISSSGGSEQFF. V is TRBV2 and J is TRBJ2-1, with 10 bases identical to TRBD2. There are 14 residues in the CDR3. CDR1 and CDR2 (germline): SNHLY, FYNNEI. Germline trimming cut 7 bases from V and 10 bases from J; bases unmatched to any gene: 10.

This clonotype was counted a few times. The rearrangement uses TRBV21-1 and TRBJ2-7; the DNA was not compared with TRBD2, the D call given in the table. TRBV21-1 is annotated as a pseudogene. This CDR3 comprises 16 residues. As DNA, the CDR3 is TGTGCCAGCAGCAACTGCCAGAAAGCTAGCGGAAACGAGCAGTACGTC. It translates to CASSNCQKASGNEQYV.

This clonotype was seen a few times. The rearrangement joins TRBV7-9 to TRBJ1-1; unclear D gene. V lost 3 bases and J lost 1, with 9 bases in between. From germline, CDR1 is SEHNR and CDR2 FQNEAQ (reference sequence). This CDR3 contains 14 residues. CDR3 residues: CASSFTPGNTEAFF. The CDR3 nucleotides are TGTGCCAGCAGCTTTACCCCAGGGAACACTGAAGCTTTCTTT.